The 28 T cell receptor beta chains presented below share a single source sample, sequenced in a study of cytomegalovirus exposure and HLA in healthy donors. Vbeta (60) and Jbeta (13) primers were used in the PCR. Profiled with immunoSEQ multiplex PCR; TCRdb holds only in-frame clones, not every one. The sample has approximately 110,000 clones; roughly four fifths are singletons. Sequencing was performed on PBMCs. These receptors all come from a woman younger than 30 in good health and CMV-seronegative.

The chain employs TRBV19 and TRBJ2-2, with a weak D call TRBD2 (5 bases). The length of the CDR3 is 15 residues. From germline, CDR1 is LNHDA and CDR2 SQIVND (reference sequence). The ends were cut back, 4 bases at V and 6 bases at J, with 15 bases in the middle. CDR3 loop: CASSSTSVVAGELFF. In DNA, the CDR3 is TGTGCCAGTAGTAGCACTAGTGTGGTCGCCGGGGAGCTGTTTTTT.

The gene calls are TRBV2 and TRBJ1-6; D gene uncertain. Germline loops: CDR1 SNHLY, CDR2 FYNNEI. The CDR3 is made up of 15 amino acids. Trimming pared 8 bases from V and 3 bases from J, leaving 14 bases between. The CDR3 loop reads CASFEAPHYNSPLHF. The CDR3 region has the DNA TGTGCCAGCTTCGAGGCCCCCCACTATAATTCACCCCTCCACTTT.

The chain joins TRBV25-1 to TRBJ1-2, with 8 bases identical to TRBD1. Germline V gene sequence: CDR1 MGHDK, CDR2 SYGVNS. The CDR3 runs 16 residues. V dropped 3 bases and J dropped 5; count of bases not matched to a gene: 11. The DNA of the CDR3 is TGTGCCAGCAGTGATCCGGCCCGACAGGGGTTTTATGGCTACACCTTC. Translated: CASSDPARQGFYGYTF.

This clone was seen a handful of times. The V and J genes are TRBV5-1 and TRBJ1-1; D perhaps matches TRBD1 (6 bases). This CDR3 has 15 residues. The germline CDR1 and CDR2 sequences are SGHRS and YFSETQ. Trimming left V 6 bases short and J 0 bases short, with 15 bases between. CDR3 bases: TGCGCCAGCACCTTAGGACAGATAATGAACACTGAAGCTTTCTTT. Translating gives CASTLGQIMNTEAFF.

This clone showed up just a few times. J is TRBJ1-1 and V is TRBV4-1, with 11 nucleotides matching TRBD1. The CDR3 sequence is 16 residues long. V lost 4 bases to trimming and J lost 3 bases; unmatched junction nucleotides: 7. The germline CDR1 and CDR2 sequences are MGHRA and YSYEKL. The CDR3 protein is CASSPHGTGGDTEAFF. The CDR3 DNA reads TGCGCCAGCAGCCCCCATGGGACAGGGGGGGACACTGAAGCTTTCTTT.

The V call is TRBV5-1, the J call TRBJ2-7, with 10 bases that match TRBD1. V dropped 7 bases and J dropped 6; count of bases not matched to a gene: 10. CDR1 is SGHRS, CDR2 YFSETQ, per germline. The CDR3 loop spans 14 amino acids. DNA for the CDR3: TGCGCCAGCCCAGGACAGGGGGATACGGGCGAGCAGTACTTC. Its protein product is CASPGQGDTGEQYF. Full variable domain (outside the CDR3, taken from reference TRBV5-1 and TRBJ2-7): KAGVTQTPRYLIKTRGQQVTLSCSPISGHRSVSWYQQTPGQGLQFLFEYFSETQRNKGNFPGRFSGRQFSNSRSEMNVSTLELGDSALYLCASPGQGDTGEQYFGPGTRLTVT.

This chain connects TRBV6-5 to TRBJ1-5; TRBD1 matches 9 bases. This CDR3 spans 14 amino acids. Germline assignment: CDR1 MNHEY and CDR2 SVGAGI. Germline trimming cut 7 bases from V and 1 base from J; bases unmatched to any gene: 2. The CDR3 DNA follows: TGTGCCAGCAACGGACAGGGGAGCAATCAGCCCCAGCATTTT. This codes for CASNGQGSNQPQHF.

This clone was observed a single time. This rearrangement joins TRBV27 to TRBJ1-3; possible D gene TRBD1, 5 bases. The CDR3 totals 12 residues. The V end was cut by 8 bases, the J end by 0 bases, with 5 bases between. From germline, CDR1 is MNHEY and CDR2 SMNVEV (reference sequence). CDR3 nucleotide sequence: TGTGCCAGCGGGGCCTCTGGAAACACCATATATTTT. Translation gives CASGASGNTIYF.

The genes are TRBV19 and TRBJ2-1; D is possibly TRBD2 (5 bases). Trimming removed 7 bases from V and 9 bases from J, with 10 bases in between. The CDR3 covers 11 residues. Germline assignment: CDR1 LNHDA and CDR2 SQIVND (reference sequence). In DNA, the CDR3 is TGTGCCAGTACTTCTAGCAGTGAGCAGTTCTTC. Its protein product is CASTSSSEQFF.

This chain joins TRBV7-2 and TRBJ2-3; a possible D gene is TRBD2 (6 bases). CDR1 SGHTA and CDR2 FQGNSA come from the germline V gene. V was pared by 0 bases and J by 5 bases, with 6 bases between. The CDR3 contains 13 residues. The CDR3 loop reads CASSLAGGDTQYF. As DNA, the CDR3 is TGTGCCAGCAGCTTAGCGGGGGGAGATACGCAGTATTTT.

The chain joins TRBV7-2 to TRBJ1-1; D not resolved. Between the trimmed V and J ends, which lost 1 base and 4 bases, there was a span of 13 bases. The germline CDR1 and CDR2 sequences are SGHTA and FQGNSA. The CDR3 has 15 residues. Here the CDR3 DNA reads TGTGCCAGCAGCTTAGTGTCGGGGATAGGCACTGAAGCTTTCTTT. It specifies CASSLVSGIGTEAFF. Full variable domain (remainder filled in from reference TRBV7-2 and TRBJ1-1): GAGVSQSPSNKVTEKGKDVELRCDPISGHTALYWYRQSLGQGLEFLIYFQGNSAPDKSGLPSDRFSAERTGGSVSTLTIQRTQQEDSAVYLCASSLVSGIGTEAFFGQGTRLTVV.

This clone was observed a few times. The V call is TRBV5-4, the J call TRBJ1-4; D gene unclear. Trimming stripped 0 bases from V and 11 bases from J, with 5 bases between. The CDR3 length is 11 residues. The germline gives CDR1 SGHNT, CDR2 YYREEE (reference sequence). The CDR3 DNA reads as TGTGCCAGCAGCTTGGCCGGGAAACTGTTTTTT. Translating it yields CASSLAGKLFF.

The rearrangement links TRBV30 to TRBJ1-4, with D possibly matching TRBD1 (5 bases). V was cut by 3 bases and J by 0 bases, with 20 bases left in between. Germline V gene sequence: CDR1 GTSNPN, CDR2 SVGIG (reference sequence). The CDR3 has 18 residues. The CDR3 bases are TGTGCCTGGAGACCCGCAGGGTTTACAACCTCAACTAATGAAAAACTGTTTTTT. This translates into CAWRPAGFTTSTNEKLFF.

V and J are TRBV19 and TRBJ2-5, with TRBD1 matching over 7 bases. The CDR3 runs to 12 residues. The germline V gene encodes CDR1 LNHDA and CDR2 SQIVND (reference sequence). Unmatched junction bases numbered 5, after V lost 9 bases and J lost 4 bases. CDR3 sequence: CASSTGVETQYF. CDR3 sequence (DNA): TGTGCCAGCTCTACAGGGGTAGAGACCCAGTACTTC.

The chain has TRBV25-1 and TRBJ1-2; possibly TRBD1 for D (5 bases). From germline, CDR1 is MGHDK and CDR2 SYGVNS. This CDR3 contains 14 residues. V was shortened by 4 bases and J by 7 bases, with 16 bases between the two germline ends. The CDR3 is CASSGYQGGIGYTF. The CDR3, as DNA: TGTGCCAGCAGTGGGTATCAGGGCGGCATTGGCTACACCTTC.

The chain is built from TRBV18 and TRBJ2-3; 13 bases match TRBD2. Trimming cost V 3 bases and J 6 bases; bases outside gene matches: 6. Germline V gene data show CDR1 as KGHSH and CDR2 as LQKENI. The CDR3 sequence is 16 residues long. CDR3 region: CASSPTSGRASDTQYF. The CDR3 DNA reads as TGTGCCAGCTCACCTACTAGCGGGAGGGCCTCTGATACGCAGTATTTT.

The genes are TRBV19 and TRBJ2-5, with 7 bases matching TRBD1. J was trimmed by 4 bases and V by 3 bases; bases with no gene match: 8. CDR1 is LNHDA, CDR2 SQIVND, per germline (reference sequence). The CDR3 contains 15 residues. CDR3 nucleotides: TGTGCCAGTAGTATTAACAGGGGTGCGGTAGAGACCCAGTACTTC. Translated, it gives CASSINRGAVETQYF.

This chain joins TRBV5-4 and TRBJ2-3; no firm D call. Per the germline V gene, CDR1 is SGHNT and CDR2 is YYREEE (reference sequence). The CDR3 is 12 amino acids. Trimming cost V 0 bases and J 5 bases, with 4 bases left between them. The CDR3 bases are TGTGCCAGCAGCTTGGTCGGAGATACGCAGTATTTT. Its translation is CASSLVGDTQYF.

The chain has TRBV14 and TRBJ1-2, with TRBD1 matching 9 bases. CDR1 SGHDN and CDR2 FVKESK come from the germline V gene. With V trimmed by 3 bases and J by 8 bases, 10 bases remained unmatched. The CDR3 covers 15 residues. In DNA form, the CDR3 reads TGTGCCAGCAGCCAGGCCGGGACAGGGACGATCGGCTACACCTTC. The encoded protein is CASSQAGTGTIGYTF.

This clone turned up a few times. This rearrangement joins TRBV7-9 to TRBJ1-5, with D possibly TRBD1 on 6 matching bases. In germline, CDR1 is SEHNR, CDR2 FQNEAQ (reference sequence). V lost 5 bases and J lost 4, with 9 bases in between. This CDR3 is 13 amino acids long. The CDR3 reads CASSRDKNQPQHF. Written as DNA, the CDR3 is TGTGCCAGCAGCCGGGACAAAAATCAGCCCCAGCATTTT.

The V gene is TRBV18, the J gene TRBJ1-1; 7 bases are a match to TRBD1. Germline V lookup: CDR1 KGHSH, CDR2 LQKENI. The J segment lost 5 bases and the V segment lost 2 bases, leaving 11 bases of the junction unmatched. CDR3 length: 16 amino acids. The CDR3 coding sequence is TGTGCCAGCTCACCAGCGACAGGGATTAGGGTTACTGAAGCTTTCTTT. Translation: CASSPATGIRVTEAFF.

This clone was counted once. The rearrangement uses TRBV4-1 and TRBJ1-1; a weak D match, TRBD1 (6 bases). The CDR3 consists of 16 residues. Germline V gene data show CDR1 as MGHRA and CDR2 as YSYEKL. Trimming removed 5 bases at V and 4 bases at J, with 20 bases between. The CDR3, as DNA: TGCGCCAGCAGCACTACAGGGTTCCAGAGAGTCACTGAAGCTTTCTTT. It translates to CASSTTGFQRVTEAFF.

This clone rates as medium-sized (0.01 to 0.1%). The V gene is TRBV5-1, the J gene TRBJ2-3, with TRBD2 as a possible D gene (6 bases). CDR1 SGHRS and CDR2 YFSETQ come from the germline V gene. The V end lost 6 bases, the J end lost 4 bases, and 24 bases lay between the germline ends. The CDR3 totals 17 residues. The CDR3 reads CASTGEVGGTLADTQYF. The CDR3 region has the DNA TGCGCCAGCACCGGTGAGGTGGGCGGGACGTTAGCAGATACGCAGTATTTT. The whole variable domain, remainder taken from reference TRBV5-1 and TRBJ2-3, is KAGVTQTPRYLIKTRGQQVTLSCSPISGHRSVSWYQQTPGQGLQFLFEYFSETQRNKGNFPGRFSGRQFSNSRSEMNVSTLELGDSALYLCASTGEVGGTLADTQYFGPGTRLTVL.

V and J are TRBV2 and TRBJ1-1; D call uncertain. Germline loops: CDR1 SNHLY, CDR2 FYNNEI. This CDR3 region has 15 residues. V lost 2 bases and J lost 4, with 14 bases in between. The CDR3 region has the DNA TGTGCCAGCAGTGAACGGAGTAACTTGGGCACTGAAGCTTTCTTT. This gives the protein CASSERSNLGTEAFF.

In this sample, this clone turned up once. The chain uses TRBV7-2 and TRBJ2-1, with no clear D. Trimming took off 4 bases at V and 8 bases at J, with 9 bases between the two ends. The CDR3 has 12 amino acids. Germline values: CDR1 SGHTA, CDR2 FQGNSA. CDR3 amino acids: CASSSSGDEQFF. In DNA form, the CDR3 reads TGTGCCAGCAGCTCCAGTGGAGATGAGCAGTTCTTC.

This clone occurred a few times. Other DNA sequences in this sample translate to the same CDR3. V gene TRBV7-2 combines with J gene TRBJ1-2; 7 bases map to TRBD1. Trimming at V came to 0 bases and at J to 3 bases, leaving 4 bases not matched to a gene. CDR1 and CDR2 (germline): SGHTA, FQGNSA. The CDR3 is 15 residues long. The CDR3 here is CASSLAHRGDYGYTF. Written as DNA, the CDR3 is TGTGCCAGCAGCTTAGCACACAGGGGAGACTATGGCTACACCTTC.

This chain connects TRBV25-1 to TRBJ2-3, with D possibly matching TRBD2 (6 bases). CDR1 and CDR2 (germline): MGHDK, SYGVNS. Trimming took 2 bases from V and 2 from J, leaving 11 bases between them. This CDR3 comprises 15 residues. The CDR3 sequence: CASSEEGGLTDTQYF. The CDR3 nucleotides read TGTGCCAGCAGTGAAGAGGGAGGCCTCACAGATACGCAGTATTTT.

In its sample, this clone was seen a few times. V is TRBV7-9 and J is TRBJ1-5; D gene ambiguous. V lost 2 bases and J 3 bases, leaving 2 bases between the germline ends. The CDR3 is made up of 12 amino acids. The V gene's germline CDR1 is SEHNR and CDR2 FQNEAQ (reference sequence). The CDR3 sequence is CASSLYNQPQHF. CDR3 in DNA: TGTGCCAGCAGCTTATACAATCAGCCCCAGCATTTT.